This T cell receptor beta chain was identified during a study of blood T cell repertoires in COVID-19. CDR3 length: 16 residues. CDR1 is MGHRA and CDR2 is YSYEKL in the germline V gene. V was cut by 1 base and J by 0 bases, with 9 bases left in between. Method: immunoSEQ multiplex PCR; TCRdb's copy keeps in-frame clones and lacks some. The data hold 250,000 to 400,000 clones, with 88% observed a single time. This receptor was identified in a woman aged 30 to 39 with COVID-19, enrolled during active disease. This chain uses TRBV4-1 with TRBJ2-2; tentative D call: TRBD2 (6 bases). The source material was peripheral blood. The CDR3 DNA follows: TGCGCCAGCAGCCAAGTACCTAGCGCGAACACCGGGGAGCTGTTTTTT. This translates into CASSQVPSANTGELFF.